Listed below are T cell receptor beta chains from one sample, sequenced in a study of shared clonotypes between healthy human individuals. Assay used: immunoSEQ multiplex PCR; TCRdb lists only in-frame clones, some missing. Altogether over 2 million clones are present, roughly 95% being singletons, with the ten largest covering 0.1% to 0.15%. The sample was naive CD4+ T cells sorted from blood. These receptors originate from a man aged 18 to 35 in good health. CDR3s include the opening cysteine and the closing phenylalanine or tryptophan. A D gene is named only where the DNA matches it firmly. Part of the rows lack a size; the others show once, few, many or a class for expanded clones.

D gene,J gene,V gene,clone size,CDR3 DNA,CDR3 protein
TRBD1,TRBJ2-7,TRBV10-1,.,TGCGCCAGCAGGGGACAGGCGGGTGAGCAGTACTTC,CASRGQAGEQYF
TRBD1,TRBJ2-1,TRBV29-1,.,TGCAGCGTTGACCCAGGGGGCTTCAATGAGCAGTTCTTC,CSVDPGGFNEQFF
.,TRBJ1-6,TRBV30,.,TGTGCCTGCACAGGAGCCCCCAATTCACCCCTCCACTTT,CACTGAPNSPLHF
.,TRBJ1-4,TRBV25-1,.,TGTGCCAGCAGTACCTCCCAGGGAGCAACTAATGAAAAACTGTTTTTT,CASSTSQGATNEKLFF
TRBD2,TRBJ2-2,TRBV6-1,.,TGTGCCAGCAGTGGGGGACTAGCGGGCAGGGAGCTGTTTTTT,CASSGGLAGRELFF
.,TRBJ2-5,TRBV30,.,TGTGCCCACCAGACCCGGGCTCGGGAGACCCAGTACTTC,CAHQTRARETQYF
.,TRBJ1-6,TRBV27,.,TGTGCCAGCAGTACATACAGGGATCCACCCCTCCACTTT,CASSTYRDPPLHF
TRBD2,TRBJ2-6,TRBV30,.,TGTGCCTGGAGTGTTTATCGGGGACTAGCGGGGGCTGCTGGGGCCAACGTCCTGACTTTC,CAWSVYRGLAGAAGANVLTF
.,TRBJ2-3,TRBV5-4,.,TGTGCCAGCAGCTTGGCTCTTTACACAGATACGCAGTATTTT,CASSLALYTDTQYF
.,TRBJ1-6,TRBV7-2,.,TGTGCCAGCAGCTTAGCACCACAGTTAGGGTCACCCCTCCACTTT,CASSLAPQLGSPLHF
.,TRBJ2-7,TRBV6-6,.,TGTGCCAGCAGCACCTCTCCGCGTGGAGGCGAGCAGTACTTC,CASSTSPRGGEQYF
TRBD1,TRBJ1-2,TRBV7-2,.,TGTGCCAGCAGCTCATATTTCCCGACAGGGAGCTATGGCTACACCTTC,CASSSYFPTGSYGYTF
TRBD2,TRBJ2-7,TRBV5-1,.,TGCGCCAGCAGCTGGACGACCGGGACTAGCGGGGGATCGTCCTACGAGCAGTACTTC,CASSWTTGTSGGSSYEQYF
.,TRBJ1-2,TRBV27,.,TGTGCCAGCAGTCGTGAGGGCGCGAACTATGGCTACACCTTC,CASSREGANYGYTF
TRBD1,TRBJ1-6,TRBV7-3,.,TGTGCCAGCAGCCCATTACAGGGGTTCAATTCACCCCTCCACTTT,CASSPLQGFNSPLHF
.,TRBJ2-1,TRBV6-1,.,TGTGCCAGCAGTGCGTACAATGAGCAGTTCTTC,CASSAYNEQFF
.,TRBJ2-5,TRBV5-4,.,TGTGCCAGCAGGTTTACGGGACGGGGAGTGGAGACCCAGTACTTC,CASRFTGRGVETQYF
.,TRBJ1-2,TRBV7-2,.,TGTGCCAGCAGCTTACAACAAAGCTATGGCTACACCTTC,CASSLQQSYGYTF
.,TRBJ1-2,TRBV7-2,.,TGTGCCAGCAGCTCCTACACCGACTATGGCTACACCTTC,CASSSYTDYGYTF
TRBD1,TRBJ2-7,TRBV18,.,TGTGCCAGCTCACCACCTGGCAGGGGGCTATACGAGCAGTACTTC,CASSPPGRGLYEQYF
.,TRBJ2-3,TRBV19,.,TGTGCCAGTAGTGACCGGGCTTCAGATACGCAGTATTTT,CASSDRASDTQYF
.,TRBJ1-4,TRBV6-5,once,TGTGCCAGCAGTGGGGGCAGAGAAAAACTGTTTTTT,CASSGGREKLFF
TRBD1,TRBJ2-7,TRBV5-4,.,TGTGCCAGCAGCTTGCCGGGACAGATCCCCTACGAGCAGTACTTC,CASSLPGQIPYEQYF
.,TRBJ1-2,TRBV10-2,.,TGCGCCAGCAGCCCAGGCAGGGGCAACTATGGCTACACCTTC,CASSPGRGNYGYTF
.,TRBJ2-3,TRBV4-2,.,TGTGCCAGCAGCCAAAACCGGGCAGGGAGCACAGATACGCAGTATTTT,CASSQNRAGSTDTQYF
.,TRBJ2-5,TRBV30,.,TGTGCCTGGAGTGCCCTCGGTGAGGAGACCCAGTACTTC,CAWSALGEETQYF
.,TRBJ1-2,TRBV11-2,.,TGTGCCAGCAGCTTCGGCAACTATGGCTACACCTTC,CASSFGNYGYTF
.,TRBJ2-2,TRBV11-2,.,TGTGCCAGCAGCTTAGGTGGAATTGTGAGGCAGAGGAACACCGGGGAGCTGTTTTTT,CASSLGGIVRQRNTGELFF
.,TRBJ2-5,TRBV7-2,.,TGTGCCAGCAGCCTGGGCGAAGAAGAGACCCAGTACTTC,CASSLGEEETQYF
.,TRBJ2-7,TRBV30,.,TGTGCCTGGAGTGTACGTTTCGGGAGCAGGAACGAGCAGTACTTC,CAWSVRFGSRNEQYF
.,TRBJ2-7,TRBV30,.,TGTGCCTGGAGTCCGCCCCGGGTGAAGTCCTACGAGCAGTACTTC,CAWSPPRVKSYEQYF
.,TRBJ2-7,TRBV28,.,TGTGCCAGCAGTTTATTCCGACCGGGGCAGGCGGGGAGGTACGAGCAGTACTTC,CASSLFRPGQAGRYEQYF
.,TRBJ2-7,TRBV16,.,TGTGCCAGCAGCCCTTTAGGTGTCTACGAGCAGTACTTC,CASSPLGVYEQYF
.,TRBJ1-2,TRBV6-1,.,TGTGCCAGCAAGGTCGCCTCCACCTCGAACTATGGCTACACCTTC,CASKVASTSNYGYTF
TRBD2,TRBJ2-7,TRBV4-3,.,TGCGCCAGCAGCCGTGGGGGGGAGTCCAACGAGCAGTACTTC,CASSRGGESNEQYF
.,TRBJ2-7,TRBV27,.,TGTGCCAGCAGTTTTAACGCCGCCTACGAGCAGTACTTC,CASSFNAAYEQYF